This TCR beta chain is drawn from a study of blood T cell repertoires in COVID-19 (dated by TCRdb to about 2020). Study-level background: Samples covering the acute and convalescent phases of COVID-19 were provided by collaborators in the United States, Italy and Spain. The repertoires were released in a freely available public database meant as a resource for research on the immune response to SARS-CoV-2. The samples were drawn from the first 160 participants of the ongoing ImmuneRACE study and from 1,254 subjects provided by 6 global collaborators. Where available, HLA class I and class II types were taken from metadata supplied by the sample provider and were not determined by assay-based typing. The material from the prospective study consisted of cDNA or gDNA derived from T cells, B-cell-depleted T cells, or PBMCs. Sample metadata almost always included a de-identified subject ID, COVID-19 status, age in years and sex. Subjects who had been exposed to COVID-19, were actively infected with it, or had recovered from it provided the deeply sampled blood TCRbeta repertoires that made up the dataset.

Collaborating institutions collected whole blood in K2EDTA tubes following their own protocols. For TCRbeta analysis, collaborator samples were shipped as frozen whole blood, as isolated PBMCs, or as DNA extracted from either sample type. As for this clone: Its antigen is still unknown. Base qualities are not recorded, but no much larger clone differs from it by a single base.

The immunoSEQ Assay, a bias-controlled multiplex PCR, was used to amplify TCRbeta CDR3 regions from genomic DNA. On the authors' methods: Within the assay, amplification of reference gene primers was used to estimate how many nucleated cells each sample contained. To quantify the absolute abundance of each unique TCRbeta CDR3 rearrangement, sequence reads were collapsed and filtered. For each sample, productive Simpson clonality was calculated by taking the square root of Simpson's diversity index across productive rearrangements. TCRdb limited this immuneACCESS table to in-frame rearrangements with V and J called. A share of clones is missing; checked studies link under half to unresolved V genes, and the rest is unexplained. V, J and clone size are those of that table, while D and trimming were read from the DNA. Counted in this sample were about 120,000 clones; around 77% of them appeared once. The ten largest clonotypes hold 7.9% of the sample.

The paper as a whole reports these results and caveats: Clinical and demographic metadata were provided uncurated, with the amount varying by source and participant.

The CDR3 starts with the cysteine, ends with the phenylalanine, and has 13 residues. Solely the CDR3 DNA is kept, with 39 bases framed from the first base. The junction shows trimming of 4 bases on V and 4 bases on J, plus 11 bases between the germline ends. As encoded in the germline V gene, CDR1 is SGDLS while CDR2 is YYNGEE. The specimen was peripheral blood. This clonotype originated in a human donor in a cohort sampled during active COVID-19. The chain uses TRBV9 and TRBJ2-5; a confident D gene designation cannot be given. CDR3 region: CASSPPRVETQYF. The DNA sequence is TGTGCCAGCAGCCCCCCCCGGGTAGAGACCCAGTACTTC.